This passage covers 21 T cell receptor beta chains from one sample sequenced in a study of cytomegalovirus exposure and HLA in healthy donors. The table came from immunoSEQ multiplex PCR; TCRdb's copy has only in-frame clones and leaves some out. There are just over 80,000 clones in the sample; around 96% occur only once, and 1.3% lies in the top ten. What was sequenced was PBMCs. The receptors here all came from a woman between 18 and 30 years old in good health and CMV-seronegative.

In nucleotides, the CDR3 is TGTGCCAGCAGTGAAGCCCGACTAGCGGCCTACAATGAGCAGTTCTTC. Translated: CASSEARLAAYNEQFF. The rearrangement links TRBV2 to TRBJ2-1; 9 bases are a match to TRBD2. The germline V gene encodes CDR1 SNHLY and CDR2 FYNNEI. The length of the CDR3 is 16 residues. Trimming removed 0 bases from V and 2 bases from J; junction bases left unmatched: 2.

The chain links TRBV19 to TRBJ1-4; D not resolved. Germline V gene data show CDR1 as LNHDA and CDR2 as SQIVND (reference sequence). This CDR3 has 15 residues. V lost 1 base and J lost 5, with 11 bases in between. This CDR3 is CASSIGGLRNEKLFF. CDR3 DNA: TGTGCCAGTAGTATAGGCGGCCTACGCAATGAAAAACTGTTTTTT.

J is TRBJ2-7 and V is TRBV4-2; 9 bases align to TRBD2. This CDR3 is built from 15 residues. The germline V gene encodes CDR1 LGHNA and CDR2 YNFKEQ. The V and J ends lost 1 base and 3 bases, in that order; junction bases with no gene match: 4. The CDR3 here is CASSQGDSGSYEQYF. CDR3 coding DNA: TGTGCCAGCAGCCAAGGTGATAGCGGGAGCTACGAGCAGTACTTC.

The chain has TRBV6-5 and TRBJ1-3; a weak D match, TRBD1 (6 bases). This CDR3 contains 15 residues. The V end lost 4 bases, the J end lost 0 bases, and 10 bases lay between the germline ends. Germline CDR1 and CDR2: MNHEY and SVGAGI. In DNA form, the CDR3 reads TGTGCCAGCAGTTCCCAGGGGTTCTCTGGAAACACCATATATTTT. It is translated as CASSSQGFSGNTIYF.

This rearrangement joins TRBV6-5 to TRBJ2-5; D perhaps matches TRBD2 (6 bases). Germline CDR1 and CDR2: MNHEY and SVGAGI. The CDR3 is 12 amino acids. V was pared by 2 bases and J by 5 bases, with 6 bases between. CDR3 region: CASSYAGETQYF. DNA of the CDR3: TGTGCCAGCAGTTACGCGGGGGAGACCCAGTACTTC.

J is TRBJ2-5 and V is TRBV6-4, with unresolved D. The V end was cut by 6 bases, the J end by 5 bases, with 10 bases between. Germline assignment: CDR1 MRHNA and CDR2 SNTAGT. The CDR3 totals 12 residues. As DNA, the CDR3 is TGTGCCAGCAGGGAGTTGGATGAGACCCAGTACTTC. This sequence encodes CASRELDETQYF.

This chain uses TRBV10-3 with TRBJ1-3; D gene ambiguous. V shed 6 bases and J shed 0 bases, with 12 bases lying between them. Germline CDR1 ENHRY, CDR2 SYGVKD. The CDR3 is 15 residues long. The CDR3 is CAIRPSGISGNTIYF. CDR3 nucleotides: TGTGCCATCAGACCTTCGGGGATCTCTGGAAACACCATATATTTT.

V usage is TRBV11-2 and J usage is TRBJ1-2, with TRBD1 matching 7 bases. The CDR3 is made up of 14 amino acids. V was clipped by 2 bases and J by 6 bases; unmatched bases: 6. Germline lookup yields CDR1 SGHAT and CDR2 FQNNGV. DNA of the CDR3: TGTGCCAGCAGCTTAACGCGACAGGGAGATGGCTACACCTTC. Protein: CASSLTRQGDGYTF.

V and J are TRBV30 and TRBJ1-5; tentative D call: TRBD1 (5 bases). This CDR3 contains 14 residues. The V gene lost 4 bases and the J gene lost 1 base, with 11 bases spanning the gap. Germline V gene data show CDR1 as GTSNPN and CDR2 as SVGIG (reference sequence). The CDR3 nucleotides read TGTGCCTGGACCGACAGAACCAGCAATCAGCCCCAGCATTTT. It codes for CAWTDRTSNQPQHF.

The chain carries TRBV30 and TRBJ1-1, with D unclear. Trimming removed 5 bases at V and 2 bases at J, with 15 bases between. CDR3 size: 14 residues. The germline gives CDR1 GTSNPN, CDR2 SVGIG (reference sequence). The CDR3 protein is CAWVMGQVNTEAFF. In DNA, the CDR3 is TGTGCCTGGGTTATGGGCCAGGTTAACACTGAAGCTTTCTTT.

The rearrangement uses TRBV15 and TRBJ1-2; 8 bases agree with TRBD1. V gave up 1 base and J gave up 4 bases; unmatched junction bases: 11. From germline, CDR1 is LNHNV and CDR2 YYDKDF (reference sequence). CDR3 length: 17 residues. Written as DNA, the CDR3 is TGTGCCACCAGCAGAGTCCCCGGGACAGGCGTTCCCTATGGCTACACCTTC. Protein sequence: CATSRVPGTGVPYGYTF. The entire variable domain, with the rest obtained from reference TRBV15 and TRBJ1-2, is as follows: DAMVIQNPRYQVTQFGKPVTLSCSQTLNHNVMYWYQQKSSQAPKLLFHYYDKDFNNEADTPDNFQSRRPNTSFCFLDIRSPGLGDTAMYLCATSRVPGTGVPYGYTFGSGTRLTVV.

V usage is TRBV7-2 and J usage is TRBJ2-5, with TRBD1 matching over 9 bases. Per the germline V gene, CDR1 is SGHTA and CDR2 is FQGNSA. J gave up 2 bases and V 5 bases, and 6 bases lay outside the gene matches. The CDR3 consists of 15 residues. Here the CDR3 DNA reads TGTGCCAGCAGCCCGCAACAGGGGGCACAAGAGACCCAGTACTTC. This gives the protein CASSPQQGAQETQYF.

CDR3 amino acids: CASSEPIDSLSGNQPQHF. The DNA for the CDR3 is TGTGCCAGCAGTGAACCCATCGACAGTCTATCAGGCAATCAGCCCCAGCATTTT. V and J are TRBV6-1 and TRBJ1-5; possibly TRBD1 for D (5 bases). CDR3 length: 18 amino acids. Between the trimmed V and J ends, which lost 2 bases and 2 bases, there was a span of 19 bases. Germline loops: CDR1 MNHNS, CDR2 SASEGT.

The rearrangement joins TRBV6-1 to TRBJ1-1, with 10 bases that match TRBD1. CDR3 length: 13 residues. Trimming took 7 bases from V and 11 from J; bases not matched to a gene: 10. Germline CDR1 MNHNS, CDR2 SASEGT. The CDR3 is CASTPGQGDTAFF. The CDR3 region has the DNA TGTGCCAGCACCCCCGGACAGGGGGATACGGCTTTCTTT.

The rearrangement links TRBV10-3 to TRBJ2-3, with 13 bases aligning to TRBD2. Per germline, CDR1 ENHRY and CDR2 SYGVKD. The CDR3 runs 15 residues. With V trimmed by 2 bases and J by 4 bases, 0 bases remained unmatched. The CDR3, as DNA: TGTGCCATCAGTGAGACTAGCGGGAGGGCAGATACGCAGTATTTT. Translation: CAISETSGRADTQYF.

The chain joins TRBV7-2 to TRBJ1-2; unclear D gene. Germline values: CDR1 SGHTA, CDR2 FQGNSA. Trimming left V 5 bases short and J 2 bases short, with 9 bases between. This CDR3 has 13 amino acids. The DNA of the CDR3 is TGTGCCAGCAGCCCGGCAGGAAACTATGGCTACACCTTC. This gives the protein CASSPAGNYGYTF.

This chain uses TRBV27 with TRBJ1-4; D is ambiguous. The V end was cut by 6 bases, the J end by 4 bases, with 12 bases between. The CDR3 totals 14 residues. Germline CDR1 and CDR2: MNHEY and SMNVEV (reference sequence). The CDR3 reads CASSPTSHNEKLFF. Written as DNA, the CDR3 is TGTGCCAGCAGCCCCACATCCCATAATGAAAAACTGTTTTTT.

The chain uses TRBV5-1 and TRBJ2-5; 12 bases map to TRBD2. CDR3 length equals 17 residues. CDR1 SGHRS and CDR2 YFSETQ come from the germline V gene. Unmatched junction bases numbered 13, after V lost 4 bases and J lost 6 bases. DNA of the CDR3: TGCGCCAGCAGCGCGACTAGCGGGAGAGTCACTATAAAGACCCAGTACTTC. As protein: CASSATSGRVTIKTQYF.

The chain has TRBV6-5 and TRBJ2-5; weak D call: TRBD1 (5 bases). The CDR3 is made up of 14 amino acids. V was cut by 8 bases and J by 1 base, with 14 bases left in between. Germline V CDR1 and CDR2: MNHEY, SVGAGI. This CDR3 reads CASPIRGFQETQYF. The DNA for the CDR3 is TGTGCCAGCCCCATAAGGGGCTTCCAAGAGACCCAGTACTTC.

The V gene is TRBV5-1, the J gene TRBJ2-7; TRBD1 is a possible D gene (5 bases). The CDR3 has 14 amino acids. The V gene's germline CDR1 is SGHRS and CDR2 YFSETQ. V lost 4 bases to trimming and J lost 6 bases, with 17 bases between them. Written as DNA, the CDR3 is TGCGCCAGCAGCCCCGACCAAGGGGTCGGCGAGCAGTACTTC. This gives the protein CASSPDQGVGEQYF.

In DNA form, the CDR3 reads TGTGCCAGCAGTTCCGGGACAGGTTCGAGCTCCTACGAGCAGTACTTC. Residues: CASSSGTGSSSYEQYF. V and J are TRBV27 and TRBJ2-5; 8 bases line up with TRBD1. The better agreement between TRBJ2-7 and the DNA end casts doubt on the J call. There are 16 residues in the CDR3. The V gene's germline CDR1 is MNHEY and CDR2 SMNVEV (reference sequence).